The 22 T cell receptor beta chains below all came from one sample that was sequenced in a study of T cells in Graves' hyperthyroidism and ophthalmopathy. TCR beta CDR3 sequences were amplified from RNA transcripts. HTBI primers were employed in a first-round RT-PCR of the TCR CDR3. From the multiplex PCR reads, TCRdb called clonotypes with MiXCR, one entry per CDR3 protein. The sample holds around 660,000 distinct CDR3 sequences, nearly 45% seen once. What was sequenced was peripheral blood or thyroid tissue (not recorded which). The receptor source for this set is an adult man with Graves' disease, either hyperthyroidism or ophthalmopathy (not recorded which).

The chain joins TRBV14 to TRBJ1-2; D is ambiguous. V lost 4 bases, J lost 0 bases, and 9 bases lay in between. The germline V gene has CDR1 SGHDN and CDR2 FVKESK. This CDR3 is built from 14 residues. The CDR3: CASSLRSANYGYTF. The CDR3 bases are TGTGCCAGCAGCCTGAGGTCCGCTAACTATGGCTACACCTTC. Filled out from reference TRBV14 and TRBJ1-2, the complete variable domain reads EAGVTQFPSHSVIEKGQTVTLRCDPISGHDNLYWYRRVMGKEIKFLLHFVKESKQDESGMPNNRFLAERTGGTYSTLKVQPAELEDSGVYFCASSLRSANYGYTFGSGTRLTVV.

There are a few counts of this clonotype. The chain has TRBV5-1 and TRBJ1-2; D unclear. V lost 0 bases and J lost 3, with 12 bases in between. Germline CDR1 SGHRS, CDR2 YFSETQ. CDR3 length equals 15 residues. CDR3 coding DNA: TGCGCCAGCAGCTTGGACGGCAGCAACTACTATGGCTACACCTTC. Amino acids: CASSLDGSNYYGYTF.

This clonotype has a handful of counts. The V call is TRBV19, the J call TRBJ2-5; D not resolved. The V end lost 0 bases, the J end lost 2 bases, and 10 bases lay between the germline ends. CDR1 LNHDA and CDR2 SQIVND come from the germline V gene (reference sequence). CDR3 size: 15 residues. CDR3 sequence (DNA): TGTGCCAGTAGTATAGATCTGACGGATCAAGAGACCCAGTACTTC. Amino acids: CASSIDLTDQETQYF.

CDR3 loop: CASSPGPGNTIYF. The CDR3 DNA is TGTGCCAGCAGTCCGGGCCCCGGAAACACCATATATTTT. The chain is built from TRBV2 and TRBJ1-3; D is unclear. Germline lookup yields CDR1 SNHLY and CDR2 FYNNEI. CDR3 length: 13 amino acids. Trimming took off 5 bases at V and 4 bases at J, with 9 bases between the two ends.

This clonotype has at least ten counts. The genes are TRBV29-1 and TRBJ1-2, with no clear D. Trimming removed 3 bases from V and 0 bases from J, with 8 bases in between. Germline loops: CDR1 SQVTM, CDR2 ANQGSEA. The CDR3 runs to 13 residues. The CDR3 protein is CSVEHRANYGYTF. The CDR3 DNA reads as TGCAGCGTTGAGCACCGAGCTAACTATGGCTACACCTTC.

The DNA for the CDR3 is TGTGCCAGCAGCTTTGGCGGAGGGGCCATTAACTATGGCTACACCTTC. Residues: CASSFGGGAINYGYTF. This chain joins TRBV7-9 and TRBJ1-2; D possibly corresponds to TRBD1 (5 bases). The germline CDR1 and CDR2 sequences are SEHNR and FQNEAQ (reference sequence). The CDR3 loop spans 16 amino acids. Trimming stripped 3 bases from V and 1 base from J, with 15 bases between.

This clonotype was observed a few times. V and J are TRBV30 and TRBJ1-1; D remains ambiguous. The CDR3 is made up of 13 amino acids. CDR1 is GTSNPN and CDR2 is SVGIG in the germline V gene (reference sequence). The V end lost 0 bases, the J end lost 1 base, and 6 bases lay between the germline ends. CDR3 coding DNA: TGTGCCTGGAGTGTACATGAGAACACTGAAGCTTTCTTT. It encodes CAWSVHENTEAFF. Variable domain in full (rest from reference TRBV30 and TRBJ1-1): SQTIHQWPATLVQPVGSPLSLECTVEGTSNPNLYWYRQAAGRGLQLLFYSVGIGQISSEVPQNLSASRPQDRQFILSSKKLLLSDSGFYLCAWSVHENTEAFFGQGTRLTVV.

This clonotype was counted many times. This chain's CDR3 is CAISEFRNYGYTF. CDR3 nucleotide sequence: TGTGCCATCAGTGAGTTCAGGAACTATGGCTACACCTTC. The rearrangement joins TRBV10-3 to TRBJ1-2, with D unclear. Germline values: CDR1 ENHRY, CDR2 SYGVKD. The V end lost 1 base, the J end lost 2 bases, and 5 bases lay between the germline ends. This CDR3 region has 13 residues.

CDR3 sequence reads: CASSSPDMRTEAFF. The CDR3, as DNA: TGTGCCAGCAGTTCTCCGGACATGCGGACTGAAGCTTTCTTT. The genes are TRBV12-3 or TRBV12-4 and TRBJ1-1; D perhaps matches TRBD1 (5 bases). Trimming cost V 4 bases and J 5 bases, with 14 bases left between them. This CDR3 has 14 amino acids.

This clonotype was picked up many times. The DNA of the CDR3 is TGTGCCAGCAGCTTCGCGGGGACAGGGGAGTCCGGCGAGCAGTACTTC. It codes for CASSFAGTGESGEQYF. The chain uses TRBV7-9 and TRBJ2-7; TRBD1 matches 10 bases. Per germline, CDR1 SEHNR and CDR2 FQNEAQ (reference sequence). CDR3 length: 16 residues. With V trimmed by 3 bases and J by 6 bases, 11 bases remained unmatched.

This clonotype was counted a few times. The chain has TRBV2 and TRBJ2-5, with 9 bases matching TRBD1. The V segment lost 4 bases and the J segment 4 bases; nucleotides outside the gene matches: 4. The CDR3 runs to 14 residues. Germline-derived CDR1 and CDR2 are SNHLY and FYNNEI. The CDR3 sequence is CASSGDRAGETQYF. The CDR3 DNA reads TGTGCCAGCAGTGGGGACAGGGCGGGAGAGACCCAGTACTTC.

This clonotype has a single count. Lacking the conserved final phenylalanine or tryptophan, this CDR3 likely reflects a read error. It is unclear where the CDR3 begins or ends on the DNA, so no DNA is shown, and the CDR3 is as TCRdb lists it. The chain couples TRBV10-3 to TRBJ2-6; TRBD2 was called by the table and not checked on the DNA. The CDR3 is 9 residues long, ends included. CDR1 and CDR2 from the germline V gene are ENHRY and SYGVKD. The chain's CDR3 is CAISNLLAG.

This clonotype was detected only once. The rearrangement joins TRBV2 to TRBJ2-5; no clear D gene. The V gene lost 4 bases and the J gene lost 0 bases, with 6 bases spanning the gap. This CDR3 spans 13 amino acids. In germline, CDR1 is SNHLY, CDR2 FYNNEI. The CDR3 reads CASSAWDQETQYF. Written as DNA, the CDR3 is TGTGCCAGCAGTGCTTGGGACCAAGAGACCCAGTACTTC.

The chain recombines TRBV5-1 with TRBJ1-1; D might be TRBD1 (6 bases). CDR3 size: 13 residues. V was pared by 0 bases and J by 5 bases, with 8 bases between. Germline CDR1 and CDR2: SGHRS and YFSETQ. The CDR3 DNA reads TGCGCCAGCAGCTTGGGGACAGAAACTGAAGCTTTCTTT. Translated, it gives CASSLGTETEAFF.

The chain recombines TRBV10-2 with TRBJ1-2, with 9 bases identical to TRBD1. V lost 2 bases to trimming and J lost 8 bases; unmatched junction nucleotides: 3. CDR3 length equals 13 residues. The germline V gene has CDR1 WSHSY and CDR2 SAAADI. CDR3 coding DNA: TGCGCCAGCAGTGAGGACAGGGGGGAAGGCTACACCTTC. Translated, it gives CASSEDRGEGYTF.

There are many counts of this clonotype. The rearrangement uses TRBV6-6 and TRBJ1-5; D unclear. This CDR3 comprises 13 residues. V was shortened by 4 bases and J by 5 bases, with 9 bases between the two germline ends. Looked up from germline, CDR1 is MNHNY and CDR2 is SVGAGI (reference sequence). The CDR3 DNA is TGTGCCAGCAGTTCGACGGCAGATCAGCCCCAGCATTTT. Amino acid sequence: CASSSTADQPQHF.

The table lists this clonotype with many counts. The rearrangement joins TRBV10-3 to TRBJ1-4; D gene uncertain. Germline CDR1 is ENHRY and CDR2 is SYGVKD. This CDR3 spans 12 amino acids. V was cut by 9 bases and J by 3 bases, with 8 bases left in between. In nucleotides, the CDR3 is TGTGCCATTTCGGGTGCTAATGAAAAACTGTTTTTT. Its translation is CAISGANEKLFF.

Ten or more counts support this clonotype. The genes are TRBV5-1 and TRBJ1-1; 10 nucleotides agree with TRBD1. CDR3 length equals 17 residues. The germline V gene has CDR1 SGHRS and CDR2 YFSETQ. The trim removed 3 bases at V and 0 bases at J, leaving 8 bases unmatched. The CDR3 coding sequence is TGCGCCAGCAGCTGGACCGGGACAGGGGCGATGAACACTGAAGCTTTCTTT. Its protein product is CASSWTGTGAMNTEAFF. The full variable domain, rest sourced from reference TRBV5-1 and TRBJ1-1, is KAGVTQTPRYLIKTRGQQVTLSCSPISGHRSVSWYQQTPGQGLQFLFEYFSETQRNKGNFPGRFSGRQFSNSRSEMNVSTLELGDSALYLCASSWTGTGAMNTEAFFGQGTRLTVV.

Many counts were recorded for this clonotype. This sequence joins TRBV7-9 and TRBJ2-5; 13 bases map to TRBD2. In germline, CDR1 is SEHNR, CDR2 FQNEAQ (reference sequence). The CDR3 contains 16 residues. Trimming removed 3 bases from V and 5 bases from J; junction bases left unmatched: 6. CDR3 region: CASSFGRTSGSETQYF. CDR3 nucleotides: TGTGCCAGCAGCTTTGGGCGGACTAGCGGGAGTGAGACCCAGTACTTC.

This clonotype was seen only once. The chain recombines TRBV24-1 with TRBJ1-5; the D is unclear. In germline, CDR1 is KGHDR, CDR2 SFDVKD. The V end lost 5 bases, the J end lost 4 bases, and 8 bases lay between the germline ends. The CDR3 runs 13 residues. The CDR3 is CATSATPNQPQHF. The CDR3 region has the DNA TGTGCCACCAGTGCCACTCCAAATCAGCCCCAGCATTTT.

CDR3 amino acids: CASRGGRNEKLFF. The CDR3 DNA reads TGTGCCAGTAGGGGGGGGAGGAATGAAAAACTGTTTTTT. V gene TRBV19 combines with J gene TRBJ1-4; D is perhaps TRBD1 (5 bases). Germline V gene sequence: CDR1 LNHDA, CDR2 SQIVND (reference sequence). V lost 6 bases and J lost 5, with 10 bases in between. The CDR3 totals 13 residues. The full variable domain, rest sourced from reference TRBV19 and TRBJ1-4, is DGGITQSPKYLFRKEGQNVTLSCEQNLNHDAMYWYRQDPGQGLRLIYYSQIVNDFQKGDIAEGYSVSREKKESFPLTVTSAQKNPTAFYLCASRGGRNEKLFFGSGTQLSVL.

The chain combines TRBV6-1 with TRBJ2-2; D uncertain. Germline CDR1 and CDR2: MNHNS and SASEGT. This CDR3 contains 13 residues. Trimming removed 6 bases at V and 5 bases at J, with 10 bases between. Here the CDR3 DNA reads TGTGCCAGCAGCCAAGGTCAAACCGGGGAGCTGTTTTTT. Its protein product is CASSQGQTGELFF.